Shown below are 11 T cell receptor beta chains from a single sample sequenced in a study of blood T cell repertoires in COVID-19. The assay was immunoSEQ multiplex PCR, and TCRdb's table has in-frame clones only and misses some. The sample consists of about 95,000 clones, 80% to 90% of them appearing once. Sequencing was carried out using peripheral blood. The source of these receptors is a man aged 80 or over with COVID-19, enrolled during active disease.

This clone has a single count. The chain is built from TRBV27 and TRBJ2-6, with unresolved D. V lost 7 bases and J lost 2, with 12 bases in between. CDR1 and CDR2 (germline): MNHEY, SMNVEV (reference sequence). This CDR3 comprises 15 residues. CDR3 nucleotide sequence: TGTGCCAGCACTCGGTACCCCCCTGGGGCCAACGTCCTGACTTTC. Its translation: CASTRYPPGANVLTF. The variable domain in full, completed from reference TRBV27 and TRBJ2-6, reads EAQVTQNPRYLITVTGKKLTVTCSQNMNHEYMSWYRQDPGLGLRQIYYSMNVEVTDKGDVPEGYKVSRKEKRNFPLILESPSPNQTSLYFCASTRYPPGANVLTFGAGSRLTVL.

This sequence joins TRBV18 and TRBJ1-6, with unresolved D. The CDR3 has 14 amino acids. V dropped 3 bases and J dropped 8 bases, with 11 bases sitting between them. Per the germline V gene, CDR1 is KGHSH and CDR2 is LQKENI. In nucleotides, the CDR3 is TGTGCCAGCTCACCCCGGGTCTCGGATTCACCCCTCCACTTT. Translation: CASSPRVSDSPLHF.

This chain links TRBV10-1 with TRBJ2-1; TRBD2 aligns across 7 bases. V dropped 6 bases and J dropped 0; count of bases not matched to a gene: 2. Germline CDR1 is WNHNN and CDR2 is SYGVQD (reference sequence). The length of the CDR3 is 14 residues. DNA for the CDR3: TGCGCCAGCAGCTCTAGCGGCTCCTACAATGAGCAGTTCTTC. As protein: CASSSSGSYNEQFF.

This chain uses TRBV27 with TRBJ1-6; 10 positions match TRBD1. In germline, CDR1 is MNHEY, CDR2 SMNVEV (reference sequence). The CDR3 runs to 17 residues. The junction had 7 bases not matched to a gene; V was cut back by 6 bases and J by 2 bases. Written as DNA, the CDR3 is TGTGCCAGCAGGCAGGGACAGGGGTTCACCTATAATTCACCCCTCCACTTT. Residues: CASRQGQGFTYNSPLHF.

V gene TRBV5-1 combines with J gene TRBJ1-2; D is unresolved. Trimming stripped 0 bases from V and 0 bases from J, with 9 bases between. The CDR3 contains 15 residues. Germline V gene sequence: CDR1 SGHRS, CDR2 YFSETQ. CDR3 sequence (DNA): TGCGCCAGCAGCTTGGACGGGGTCCCTAACTATGGCTACACCTTC. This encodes CASSLDGVPNYGYTF.

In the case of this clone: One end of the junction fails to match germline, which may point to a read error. The CDR3 DNA sequence: TGTGCCAGCAGCCCAACTAGCGGGAGAGCGATCTTC. Translating gives CASSPTSGRAIF. V gene TRBV5-8 combines with J gene TRBJ2-1; 11 positions agree with TRBD2. The CDR3 has 12 amino acids. Germline CDR1 SGHTS, CDR2 YDEGEE.

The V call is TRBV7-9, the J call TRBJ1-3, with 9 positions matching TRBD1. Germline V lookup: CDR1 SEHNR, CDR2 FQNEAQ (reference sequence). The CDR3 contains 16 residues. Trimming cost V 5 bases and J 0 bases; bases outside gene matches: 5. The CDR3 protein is CASSPRTGDSGNTIYF. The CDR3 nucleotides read TGTGCCAGCAGCCCGCGGACAGGGGACTCTGGAAACACCATATATTTT.

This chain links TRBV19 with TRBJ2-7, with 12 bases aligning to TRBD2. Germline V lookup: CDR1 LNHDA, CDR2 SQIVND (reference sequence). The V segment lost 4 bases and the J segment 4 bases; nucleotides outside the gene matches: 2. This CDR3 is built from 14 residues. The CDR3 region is CASSTTSGRYEQYF. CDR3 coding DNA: TGTGCCAGTAGTACAACTAGCGGGAGGTACGAGCAGTACTTC.

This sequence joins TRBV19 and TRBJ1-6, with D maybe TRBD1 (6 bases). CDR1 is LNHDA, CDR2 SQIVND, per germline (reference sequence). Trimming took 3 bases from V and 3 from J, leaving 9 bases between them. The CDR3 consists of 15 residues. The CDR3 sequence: CASSIYRDYNSPLHF. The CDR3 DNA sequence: TGTGCCAGTAGTATTTACAGGGACTATAATTCACCCCTCCACTTT.

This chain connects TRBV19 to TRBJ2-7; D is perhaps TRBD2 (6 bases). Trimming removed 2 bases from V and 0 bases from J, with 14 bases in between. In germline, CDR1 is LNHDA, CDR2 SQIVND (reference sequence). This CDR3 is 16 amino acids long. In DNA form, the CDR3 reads TGTGCCAGTAGTATACCCCATCGGGGGAGCTCCTACGAGCAGTACTTC. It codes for CASSIPHRGSSYEQYF.

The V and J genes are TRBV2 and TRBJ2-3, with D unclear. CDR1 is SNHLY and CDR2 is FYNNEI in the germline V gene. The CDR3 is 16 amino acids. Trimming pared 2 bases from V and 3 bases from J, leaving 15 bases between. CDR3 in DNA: TGTGCCAGCAGTGAATTGAGGAGCCCGAATACAGATACGCAGTATTTT. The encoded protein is CASSELRSPNTDTQYF.